Sequencing of this T cell receptor (beta chain) was carried out in a study of T cells after yellow fever vaccination. TCRdb reanalysed the 5' RACE reads using MiXCR and keeps one entry per CDR3 protein. The sample includes hundreds of thousands of distinct CDR3 sequences, around a fifth of them seen just once. In its sample, this clonotype was seen a few times. Germline V gene data show CDR1 as SQVTM and CDR2 as ANQGSEA. CDR3 length equals 14 residues. V lost 3 bases and J lost 4, with 15 bases in between. The clonotype comes from a man younger than 35 who received the YFV17D yellow fever vaccine. The sample consisted of PBMCs, taken about 21 days after the first yellow fever vaccination. The chain employs TRBV29-1 and TRBJ1-1; D may be TRBD1 (5 bases). This chain's CDR3 is CSVEGWLGLTEAFF. The CDR3 nucleotides are TGCAGCGTTGAGGGGTGGTTGGGGCTCACTGAAGCTTTCTTT.